Presented here are 17 T cell receptor beta chains from one specimen sequenced in a study of spatial heterogeneity in lung cancer. Time point denoted: sample taken at primary tumor resection. Unsorted whole RNA from tumor, nontumor lung or frozen PBMC underwent sequencing. TCRdb redid the calling of the 5' RACE reads with MiXCR, one entry per CDR3 protein. The sample includes about 75,000 distinct CDR3 sequences, about 14% of them seen just once. The sample consisted of PBMCs, taken at surgery. These receptors all stem from a male donor with early-stage non-small cell lung cancer.

This clonotype was picked up many times. This chain joins TRBV29-1 and TRBJ2-2; TRBD1 agrees at 11 bases. Germline V gene data show CDR1 as SQVTM and CDR2 as ANQGSEA. This CDR3 contains 16 residues. J gave up 6 bases and V 0 bases, and 6 bases lay outside the gene matches. CDR3: CSVEDPGQGESGELFF. The CDR3 nucleotides are TGCAGCGTTGAAGATCCGGGACAGGGGGAGTCCGGGGAGCTGTTTTTT.

The table lists this clonotype with many counts. V gene TRBV18 combines with J gene TRBJ2-1; 9 bases are shared with TRBD2. J was trimmed by 0 bases and V by 3 bases; bases with no gene match: 9. CDR3 length equals 18 residues. Germline values: CDR1 KGHSH, CDR2 LQKENI. The CDR3 DNA reads TGTGCCAGCTCACCTACCAGACTAGCGGCCCTCTCCTACAATGAGCAGTTCTTC. It yields the protein CASSPTRLAALSYNEQFF.

V and J are TRBV6-6 and TRBJ2-3; D remains unclear. The germline V gene encodes CDR1 MNHNY and CDR2 SVGAGI (reference sequence). V was shortened by 2 bases and J by 0 bases, with 6 bases between the two germline ends. The length of the CDR3 is 14 residues. In nucleotides, the CDR3 is TGTGCCAGCAGTTACCGTGGCAGCACAGATACGCAGTATTTT. Its translation: CASSYRGSTDTQYF.

The chain employs TRBV5-4 and TRBJ2-3; D is undetermined. Trimming stripped 0 bases from V and 2 bases from J, with 13 bases between. The CDR3 totals 16 residues. Per the germline V gene, CDR1 is SGHNT and CDR2 is YYREEE (reference sequence). As DNA, the CDR3 is TGTGCCAGCAGCTTGGGGCAACCAAGGGTCACAGATACGCAGTATTTT. Translated, it gives CASSLGQPRVTDTQYF.

V usage is TRBV6-5 and J usage is TRBJ1-5, with TRBD1 matching 10 bases. The germline CDR1 and CDR2 sequences are MNHEY and SVGAGI. The CDR3 consists of 14 residues. V lost 5 bases and J lost 3; bases outside the gene matches: 1. In DNA, the CDR3 is TGTGCCAGCAGTGGGACAGGGGTCAATCAGCCCCAGCATTTT. Protein: CASSGTGVNQPQHF.

This clonotype was detected ten times or more. The chain is built from TRBV3-1 and TRBJ2-7; TRBD1 matches at 8 bases. Trimming cost V 4 bases and J 5 bases; bases outside gene matches: 4. The CDR3 spans 13 residues. The germline V gene has CDR1 LGHDT and CDR2 YNNKEL (reference sequence). CDR3 bases: TGTGCCAGCAGCCCGACAGGGGAGGACGAGCAGTACTTC. It translates to CASSPTGEDEQYF.

In its sample, this clonotype was seen a few times. The rearrangement links TRBV5-4 to TRBJ1-6; no clear D. Trimming cost V 1 base and J 7 bases, with 18 bases left between them. This CDR3 is built from 17 residues. The germline gives CDR1 SGHNT, CDR2 YYREEE (reference sequence). CDR3 nucleotide sequence: TGTGCCAGCAGCTTGCCAGAATACGGAGGGAGCAATTCACCCCTCCACTTT. Residues: CASSLPEYGGSNSPLHF. The full variable domain, in which reference TRBV5-4 and TRBJ1-6 provide the parts outside the CDR3, is ETGVTQSPTHLIKTRGQQVTLRCSSQSGHNTVSWYQQALGQGPQFIFQYYREEENGRGNFPPRFSGLQFPNYSSELNVNALELDDSALYLCASSLPEYGGSNSPLHFGNGTRLTVT.

The sample holds a few counts of this clonotype. This chain joins TRBV4-1 and TRBJ1-4; no clear D gene. This CDR3 has 18 residues. Germline loops: CDR1 MGHRA, CDR2 YSYEKL. The V end was cut by 0 bases, the J end by 0 bases, with 14 bases between. CDR3 protein: CASSQDRGSTTTNEKLFF. Here the CDR3 DNA reads TGCGCCAGCAGCCAAGATCGTGGGAGTACGACAACTAATGAAAAACTGTTTTTT.

A few counts support this clonotype. The genes are TRBV9 and TRBJ2-2, with 7 positions matching TRBD2. This CDR3 comprises 17 residues. From germline, CDR1 is SGDLS and CDR2 YYNGEE. Germline trimming cut 1 base from V and 3 bases from J; bases unmatched to any gene: 9. The CDR3 coding sequence is TGTGCCAGCAGCGTACTGGCGGGAGTCCCCGACACCGGGGAGCTGTTTTTT. This sequence encodes CASSVLAGVPDTGELFF. Together with reference TRBV9 and TRBJ2-2, the CDR3 gives the full variable domain: DSGVTQTPKHLITATGQRVTLRCSPRSGDLSVYWYQQSLDQGLQFLIQYYNGEERAKGNILERFSAQQFPDLHSELNLSSLELGDSALYFCASSVLAGVPDTGELFFGEGSRLTVL.

There are a few counts of this clonotype. The CDR3 loop reads CSAKANNEQFF. The DNA for the CDR3 is TGCAGTGCTAAGGCAAACAATGAGCAGTTCTTC. The chain is built from TRBV20-1 and TRBJ2-1; D gene unclear. This CDR3 region has 11 residues. The germline V gene encodes CDR1 DFQATT and CDR2 SNEGSKA (reference sequence). Trimming removed 4 bases at V and 5 bases at J, with 6 bases between.

This chain links TRBV6-2 or TRBV6-3 with TRBJ2-2; the D gene is possibly TRBD1 (5 bases). The CDR3 runs 15 residues. Trimming pared 5 bases from V and 2 bases from J, leaving 12 bases between. Germline V gene data show CDR1 as MNHEY and CDR2 as SVGEGT. CDR3 coding DNA: TGTGCCAGCAGTCCTTCCACAGGCAACACCGGGGAGCTGTTTTTT. Translation gives CASSPSTGNTGELFF.

In this sample, this clonotype turned up a few times. V gene TRBV29-1 combines with J gene TRBJ2-1; D gene unclear. V was shortened by 2 bases and J by 7 bases, with 9 bases between the two germline ends. This CDR3 has 12 amino acids. Germline V gives CDR1 SQVTM, CDR2 ANQGSEA. The CDR3, as DNA: TGCAGCGTTGAACGGGTATGGAATGAGCAGTTCTTC. This translates into CSVERVWNEQFF.

CDR3 coding DNA: TGTGCCAGCAGCTACGCAATCACAGATACGCAGTATTTT. Protein: CASSYAITDTQYF. The rearrangement links TRBV7-2 to TRBJ2-3; D is undetermined. This CDR3 is 13 amino acids long. Germline CDR1 reads SGHTA; CDR2 reads FQGNSA. Trimming removed 4 bases from V and 2 bases from J, with 7 bases in between.

This clonotype was counted between two and nine times. V usage is TRBV5-5 and J usage is TRBJ2-7; TRBD1 aligns across 12 bases. The germline V gene has CDR1 SGHKS and CDR2 YYEKEE (reference sequence). Unmatched junction bases numbered 6, after V lost 0 bases and J lost 5 bases. The CDR3 has 16 amino acids. CDR3: CASSLAPGQGANEQYF. The CDR3 nucleotides are TGTGCCAGCAGCTTGGCCCCGGGACAGGGGGCCAACGAGCAGTACTTC.

This clonotype has a count of ten or more. This rearrangement joins TRBV4-1 to TRBJ2-5; D unclear. V was trimmed by 4 bases and J by 7 bases, leaving 10 bases between them. The germline V gene encodes CDR1 MGHRA and CDR2 YSYEKL. The CDR3 loop spans 12 amino acids. The CDR3 DNA is TGCGCCAGCAGCCTTACTCCAGGGACCCAGTACTTC. It translates to CASSLTPGTQYF.

This clonotype was recorded at least ten times. The chain links TRBV4-1 to TRBJ2-5; D perhaps matches TRBD2 (6 bases). V was shortened by 4 bases and J by 5 bases, with 14 bases between the two germline ends. The CDR3 contains 14 residues. Germline CDR1 and CDR2: MGHRA and YSYEKL. In nucleotides, the CDR3 is TGCGCCAGCAGCCTTGGGACTGCCCGGGAGACCCAGTACTTC. Residues: CASSLGTARETQYF.

This clonotype was observed a handful of times. The V and J genes are TRBV7-2 and TRBJ2-5, with D possibly being TRBD1 (5 bases). This CDR3 has 15 amino acids. Trimming left V 5 bases short and J 2 bases short, with 15 bases between. Germline V gene data show CDR1 as SGHTA and CDR2 as FQGNSA. The CDR3 DNA sequence: TGTGCCAGCAGCCCCAGACAGAATCTTCAAGAGACCCAGTACTTC. This sequence encodes CASSPRQNLQETQYF.